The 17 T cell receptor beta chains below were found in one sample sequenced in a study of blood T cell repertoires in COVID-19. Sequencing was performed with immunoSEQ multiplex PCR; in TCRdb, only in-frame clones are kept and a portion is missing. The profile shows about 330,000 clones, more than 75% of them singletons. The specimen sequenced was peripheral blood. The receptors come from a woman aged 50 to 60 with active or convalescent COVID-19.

The CDR3 bases are TGCGCCAGCAGCCGAGGGGGCCCTGGGGCCAACGTCCTGACTTTC. Its translation is CASSRGGPGANVLTF. The rearrangement joins TRBV4-3 to TRBJ2-6, with 7 bases that match TRBD1. V lost 4 bases and J lost 2; bases outside the gene matches: 2. Germline CDR1 is LGHNA and CDR2 is YSLEER. The CDR3 contains 15 residues.

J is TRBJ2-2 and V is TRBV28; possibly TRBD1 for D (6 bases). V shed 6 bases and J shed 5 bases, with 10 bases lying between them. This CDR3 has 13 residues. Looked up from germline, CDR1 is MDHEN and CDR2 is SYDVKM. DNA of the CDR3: TGTGCCAGCAGAAGAGGGGGTACCGGGGAGCTGTTTTTT. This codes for CASRRGGTGELFF.

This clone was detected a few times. The CDR3: CASSPRGGSSYNEQFF. In DNA, the CDR3 is TGTGCCAGCAGTCCCCGGGGGGGGAGCTCCTACAATGAGCAGTTCTTC. The rearrangement joins TRBV28 to TRBJ2-1; 8 nucleotides match TRBD2. V shed 5 bases and J 0 bases; nucleotides not matched to a gene: 6. CDR3 length: 16 residues. Germline V gives CDR1 MDHEN, CDR2 SYDVKM.

CDR3 DNA: TGTGCCAGCAGCCAAGATCTCACAGATACGCAGTATTTT. Translating gives CASSQDLTDTQYF. The V call is TRBV3-1 (or the pseudogene TRBV3-2), the J call TRBJ2-3, with unresolved D. The V gene's germline CDR1 is LGHDT and CDR2 YNNKEL (reference sequence). V lost 0 bases and J lost 2, with 3 bases in between. The CDR3 consists of 13 residues.

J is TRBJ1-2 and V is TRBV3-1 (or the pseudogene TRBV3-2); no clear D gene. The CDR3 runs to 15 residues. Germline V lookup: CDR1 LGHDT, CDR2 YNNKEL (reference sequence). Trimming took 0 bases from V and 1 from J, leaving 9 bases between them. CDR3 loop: CASSQESRDNYGYTF. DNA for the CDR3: TGTGCCAGCAGCCAAGAGAGTCGGGATAACTATGGCTACACCTTC.

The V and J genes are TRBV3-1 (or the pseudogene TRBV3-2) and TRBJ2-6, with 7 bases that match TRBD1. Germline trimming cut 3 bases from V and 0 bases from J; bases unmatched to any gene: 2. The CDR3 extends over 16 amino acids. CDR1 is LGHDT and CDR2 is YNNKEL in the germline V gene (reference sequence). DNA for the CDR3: TGTGCCAGCAGCCAGACAGGGATCTCTGGGGCCAACGTCCTGACTTTC. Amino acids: CASSQTGISGANVLTF.

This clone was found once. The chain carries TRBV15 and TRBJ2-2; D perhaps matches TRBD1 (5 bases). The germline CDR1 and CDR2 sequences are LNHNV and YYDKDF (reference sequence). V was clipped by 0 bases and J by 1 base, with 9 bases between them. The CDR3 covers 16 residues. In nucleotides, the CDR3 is TGTGCCACCAGCAGAGACGTACAGGAGAACACCGGGGAGCTGTTTTTT. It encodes CATSRDVQENTGELFF.

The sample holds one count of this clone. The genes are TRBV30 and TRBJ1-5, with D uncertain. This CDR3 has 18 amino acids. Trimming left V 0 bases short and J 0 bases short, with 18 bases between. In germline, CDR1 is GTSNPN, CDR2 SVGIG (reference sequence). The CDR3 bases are TGTGCCTGGAGTGTACTGGGCAGAATAGTCCATAGCAATCAGCCCCAGCATTTT. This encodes CAWSVLGRIVHSNQPQHF.

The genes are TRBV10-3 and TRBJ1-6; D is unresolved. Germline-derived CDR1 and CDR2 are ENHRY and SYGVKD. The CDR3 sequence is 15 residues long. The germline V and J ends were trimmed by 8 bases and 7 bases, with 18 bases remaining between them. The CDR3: CAISGTSVANSPLHF. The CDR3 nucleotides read TGTGCCATCTCTGGTACCTCGGTAGCGAATTCACCCCTCCACTTT.

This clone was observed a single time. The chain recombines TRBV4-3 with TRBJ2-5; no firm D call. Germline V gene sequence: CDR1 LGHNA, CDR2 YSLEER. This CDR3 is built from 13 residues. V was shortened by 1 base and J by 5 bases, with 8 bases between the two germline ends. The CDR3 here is CASSQVLRETQYF. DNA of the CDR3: TGCGCCAGCAGCCAAGTTCTGAGGGAGACCCAGTACTTC.

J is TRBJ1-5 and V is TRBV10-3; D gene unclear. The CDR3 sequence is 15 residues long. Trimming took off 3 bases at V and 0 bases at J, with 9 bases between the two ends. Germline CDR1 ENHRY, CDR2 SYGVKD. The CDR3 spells CAISESDNSNQPQHF. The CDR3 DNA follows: TGTGCCATCAGTGAATCCGACAATAGCAATCAGCCCCAGCATTTT.

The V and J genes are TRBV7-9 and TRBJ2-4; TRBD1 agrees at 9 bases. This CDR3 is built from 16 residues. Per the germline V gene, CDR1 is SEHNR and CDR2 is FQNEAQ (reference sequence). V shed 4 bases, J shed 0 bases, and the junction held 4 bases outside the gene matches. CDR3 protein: CASSSWTGEAKNIQYF. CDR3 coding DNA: TGTGCCAGCAGCTCGTGGACAGGGGAAGCCAAAAACATTCAGTACTTC.

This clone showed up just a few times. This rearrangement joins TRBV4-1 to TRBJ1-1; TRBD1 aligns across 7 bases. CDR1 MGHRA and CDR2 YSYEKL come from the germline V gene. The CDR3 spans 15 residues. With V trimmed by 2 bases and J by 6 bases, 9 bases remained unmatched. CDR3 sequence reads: CASSQLVTGSPEAFF. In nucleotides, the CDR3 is TGCGCCAGCAGCCAATTGGTGACAGGGTCCCCTGAAGCTTTCTTT.

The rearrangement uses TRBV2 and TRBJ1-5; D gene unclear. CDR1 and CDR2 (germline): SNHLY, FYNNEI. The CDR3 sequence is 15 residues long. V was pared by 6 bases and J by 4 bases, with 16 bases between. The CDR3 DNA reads TGTGCCAGCAGGCAGGCTGTCGGGAGGAATCAGCCCCAGCATTTT. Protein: CASRQAVGRNQPQHF.

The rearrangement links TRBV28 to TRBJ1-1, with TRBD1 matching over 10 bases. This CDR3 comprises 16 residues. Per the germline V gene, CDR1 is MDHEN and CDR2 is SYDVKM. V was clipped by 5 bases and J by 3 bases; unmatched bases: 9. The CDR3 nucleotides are TGTGCCAGCAGTCTACTAAGCGGGACAGGGGACACTGAAGCTTTCTTT. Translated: CASSLLSGTGDTEAFF. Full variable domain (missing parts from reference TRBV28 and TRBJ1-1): DVKVTQSSRYLVKRTGEKVFLECVQDMDHENMFWYRQDPGLGLRLIYFSYDVKMKEKGDIPEGYSVSREKKERFSLILESASTNQTSMYLCASSLLSGTGDTEAFFGQGTRLTVV.

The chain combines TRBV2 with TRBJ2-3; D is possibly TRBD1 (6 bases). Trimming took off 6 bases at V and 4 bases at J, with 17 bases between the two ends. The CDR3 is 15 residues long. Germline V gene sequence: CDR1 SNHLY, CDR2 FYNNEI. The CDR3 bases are TGTGCCAGCAGGCGGAACAGGGCCCTATCAGATACGCAGTATTTT. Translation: CASRRNRALSDTQYF.

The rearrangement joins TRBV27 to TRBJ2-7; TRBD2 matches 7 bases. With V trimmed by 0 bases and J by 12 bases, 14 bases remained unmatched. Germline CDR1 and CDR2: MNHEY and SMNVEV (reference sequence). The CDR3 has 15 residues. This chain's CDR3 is CASSLSPVPREGLYF. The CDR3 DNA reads TGTGCCAGCAGTTTATCACCCGTCCCGAGGGAGGGGCTGTACTTC.